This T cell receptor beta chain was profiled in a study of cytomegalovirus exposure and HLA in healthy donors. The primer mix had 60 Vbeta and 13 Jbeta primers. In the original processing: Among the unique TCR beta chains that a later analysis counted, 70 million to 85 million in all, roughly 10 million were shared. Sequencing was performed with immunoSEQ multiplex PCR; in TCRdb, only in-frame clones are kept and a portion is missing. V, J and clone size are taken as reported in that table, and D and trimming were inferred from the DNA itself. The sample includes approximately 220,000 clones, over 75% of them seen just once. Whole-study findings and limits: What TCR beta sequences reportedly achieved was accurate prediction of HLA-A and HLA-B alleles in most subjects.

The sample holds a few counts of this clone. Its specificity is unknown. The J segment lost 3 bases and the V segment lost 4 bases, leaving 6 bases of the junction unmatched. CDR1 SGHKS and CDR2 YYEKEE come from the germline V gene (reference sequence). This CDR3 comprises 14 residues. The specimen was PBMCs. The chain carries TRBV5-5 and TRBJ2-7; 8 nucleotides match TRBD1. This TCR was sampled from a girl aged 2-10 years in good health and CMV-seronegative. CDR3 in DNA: TGTGCCAGCAGCCTGTTGACAGGGGACTACGAGCAGTACTTC. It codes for CASSLLTGDYEQYF.